What follows are 22 T cell receptor beta chains derived from one specimen sequenced in a study of response to subunit inactivated influenza vaccine. MiXCR was run by TCRdb on the RT-PCR reads, yielding one entry per CDR3 protein. The sample lists 500,000 or so distinct CDR3 sequences, roughly 9.7% seen once, with 10% to 15% in the top ten. Sequenced here: PBMCs from blood, sampled 45 days after vaccination. The receptors shown here come from a man between 45 and 60 years old who received an inactivated influenza vaccine.

This clonotype was detected a few times. This rearrangement joins TRBV4-3 to TRBJ2-3, with a tentative D call TRBD1 (6 bases). The CDR3 is 17 residues long. The V end was cut by 0 bases, the J end by 6 bases, with 19 bases between. The germline gives CDR1 LGHNA, CDR2 YSLEER. CDR3 protein: CASSQEYPGHQTDTQYF. For the CDR3, the DNA is TGCGCCAGCAGCCAAGAATACCCGGGACACCAAACGGATACGCAGTATTTT.

The V gene is TRBV6-1, the J gene TRBJ2-1, with TRBD1 matching over 7 bases. The V gene's germline CDR1 is MNHNS and CDR2 SASEGT. The V and J ends lost 7 bases and 0 bases, in that order; junction bases with no gene match: 6. This CDR3 spans 15 amino acids. The CDR3 nucleotides read TGTGCCAGCAAGGCGACAGGGAGCTCCTACAATGAGCAGTTCTTC. Translating it yields CASKATGSSYNEQFF.

This clonotype was detected many times. The V and J genes are TRBV12-3 or TRBV12-4 and TRBJ2-2, with D maybe TRBD2 (6 bases). V gave up 9 bases and J gave up 2 bases, with 13 bases separating them. The CDR3 covers 14 residues. The CDR3 reads CASRDSSNTGELFF. The CDR3 nucleotides read TGTGCCAGTAGGGACTCTTCCAACACCGGGGAGCTGTTTTTT.

This clonotype was detected ten times or more. The chain couples TRBV5-1 to TRBJ2-7; either TRBD1 or TRBD2 may fit D (5 bases each). Germline loops: CDR1 SGHRS, CDR2 YFSETQ. The CDR3 has 13 amino acids. V was pared by 4 bases and J by 2 bases, with 10 bases between. As DNA, the CDR3 is TGCGCCAGCAGCCGGGGACCCGCCTACGAGCAGTACTTC. Translation gives CASSRGPAYEQYF. Based on the CDR3 plus reference TRBV5-1 and TRBJ2-7, the full variable domain is KAGVTQTPRYLIKTRGQQVTLSCSPISGHRSVSWYQQTPGQGLQFLFEYFSETQRNKGNFPGRFSGRQFSNSRSEMNVSTLELGDSALYLCASSRGPAYEQYFGPGTRLTVT.

At least ten counts were recorded for this clonotype. V and J are TRBV7-9 and TRBJ2-7; D not certain. Per the germline V gene, CDR1 is SEHNR and CDR2 is FQNEAQ (reference sequence). The CDR3 runs to 13 residues. The V end was cut by 3 bases, the J end by 2 bases, with 8 bases between. DNA of the CDR3: TGTGCCAGCAGCTTGGTCGCGACCTACGAGCAGTACTTC. This gives the protein CASSLVATYEQYF.

The V call is TRBV7-9, the J call TRBJ2-5, with TRBD2 identical over 7 bases. The trim removed 4 bases at V and 3 bases at J, leaving 5 bases unmatched. The CDR3 is made up of 14 amino acids. The germline V gene has CDR1 SEHNR and CDR2 FQNEAQ (reference sequence). The CDR3 spells CASSSPLAEETQYF. The DNA of the CDR3 is TGTGCCAGCAGCTCCCCCCTAGCGGAAGAGACCCAGTACTTC.

This clonotype showed up just a few times. V usage is TRBV6-1 and J usage is TRBJ2-7; 9 bases fit TRBD1. The CDR3 contains 14 residues. Trimming removed 6 bases from V and 7 bases from J; junction bases left unmatched: 10. Germline V gene data show CDR1 as MNHNS and CDR2 as SASEGT. DNA of the CDR3: TGTGCCAGCAGCCCGGGACAGGGACAGTGGGAGCAGTACTTC. Translating it yields CASSPGQGQWEQYF.

V gene TRBV4-1 combines with J gene TRBJ1-4, with D hard to call. In germline, CDR1 is MGHRA, CDR2 YSYEKL. V was shortened by 0 bases and J by 0 bases, with 14 bases between the two germline ends. This CDR3 comprises 18 residues. In nucleotides, the CDR3 is TGCGCCAGCAGCCAAGAAAGTCGCGGGTTTGCAACTAATGAAAAACTGTTTTTT. This sequence encodes CASSQESRGFATNEKLFF.

This clonotype has more than one count but fewer than ten. The V call is TRBV10-1, the J call TRBJ2-5, with 10 bases fitting TRBD2. CDR1 is WNHNN, CDR2 SYGVQD, per germline (reference sequence). J lost 1 base, V lost 4 bases, and 12 bases had no gene match. CDR3 length: 18 amino acids. CDR3 in amino acids: CASSGQTSGRRSQETQYF. The CDR3, as DNA: TGCGCCAGCAGTGGTCAGACTAGCGGGCGTAGATCCCAAGAGACCCAGTACTTC.

This clonotype was observed at least ten times. V and J are TRBV5-5 and TRBJ2-7, with TRBD2 identical over 12 bases. The germline CDR1 and CDR2 sequences are SGHKS and YYEKEE (reference sequence). The CDR3 runs to 16 residues. Trimming removed 4 bases from V and 2 bases from J; junction bases left unmatched: 7. The CDR3 spells CASSPRLAGEPYEQYF. The DNA of the CDR3 is TGTGCCAGCAGCCCAAGACTAGCGGGGGAACCCTACGAGCAGTACTTC.

This clonotype was seen a handful of times. The chain couples TRBV20-1 to TRBJ2-3, with a tentative D call TRBD1 (7 bases). Trimming took 6 bases from V and 3 from J, leaving 19 bases between them. The CDR3 covers 15 residues. Germline loops: CDR1 DFQATT, CDR2 SNEGSKA (reference sequence). The CDR3 region has the DNA TGCAGTGCGATCCCCCCACAGGGGAGGACAGATACGCAGTATTTT. The encoded protein is CSAIPPQGRTDTQYF.

The chain is built from TRBV30 and TRBJ2-1; 11 bases match TRBD2. From germline, CDR1 is GTSNPN and CDR2 SVGIG (reference sequence). V shed 4 bases, J shed 10 bases, and the junction held 9 bases outside the gene matches. The CDR3 consists of 14 residues. The CDR3 region has the DNA TGTGCCTGGACCTTACTAGCGGGAGAAGGGGAGCAGTTCTTC. This translates into CAWTLLAGEGEQFF.

V gene TRBV28 combines with J gene TRBJ2-2, with unresolved D. Deletions cut 3 bases from V and 3 bases from J, with 11 bases between. Germline V gene lookup returns CDR1 MDHEN and CDR2 SYDVKM. CDR3 size: 15 residues. In DNA form, the CDR3 reads TGTGCCAGCAGTTTTTCGGGCGTCGACACCGGGGAGCTGTTTTTT. Amino acids: CASSFSGVDTGELFF. Supplemented by reference TRBV28 and TRBJ2-2, the full variable domain reads DVKVTQSSRYLVKRTGEKVFLECVQDMDHENMFWYRQDPGLGLRLIYFSYDVKMKEKGDIPEGYSVSREKKERFSLILESASTNQTSMYLCASSFSGVDTGELFFGEGSRLTVL.

The chain has TRBV6-5 and TRBJ2-3; no clear D. Trimming removed 2 bases from V and 6 bases from J, with 9 bases in between. The CDR3 loop spans 13 amino acids. Germline values: CDR1 MNHEY, CDR2 SVGAGI. CDR3 in amino acids: CASSYMGVDTQYF. The CDR3 DNA is TGTGCCAGCAGTTACATGGGCGTGGATACGCAGTATTTT.

The V and J genes are TRBV6-2 or TRBV6-3 and TRBJ1-5; D gene ambiguous. Germline V gene lookup returns CDR1 MNHEY and CDR2 SVGEGT. Trimming pared 6 bases from V and 4 bases from J, leaving 13 bases between. There are 14 residues in the CDR3. This CDR3 is CASSPDGENQPQHF. The CDR3, as DNA: TGTGCCAGCAGCCCCGACGGGGAGAATCAGCCCCAGCATTTT.

The chain uses TRBV5-1 and TRBJ2-7; no definite D call. Trimming stripped 0 bases from V and 1 base from J, with 8 bases between. In germline, CDR1 is SGHRS, CDR2 YFSETQ. The CDR3 runs to 14 residues. In DNA form, the CDR3 reads TGCGCCAGCAGCTTGGAAGCGCAATCCTACGAGCAGTACTTC. This sequence encodes CASSLEAQSYEQYF. The full variable domain, completed using reference TRBV5-1 and TRBJ2-7, is KAGVTQTPRYLIKTRGQQVTLSCSPISGHRSVSWYQQTPGQGLQFLFEYFSETQRNKGNFPGRFSGRQFSNSRSEMNVSTLELGDSALYLCASSLEAQSYEQYFGPGTRLTVT.

This clonotype showed up just a few times. The chain is built from TRBV4-3 and TRBJ1-1; D is uncertain. The germline V gene has CDR1 LGHNA and CDR2 YSLEER. CDR3 length: 14 residues. With 0 bases removed from V and 5 bases from J, the gap between germline ends came to 10 bases. CDR3: CASSQDKYRTEAFF. The CDR3 nucleotides read TGCGCCAGCAGCCAAGACAAATATCGTACTGAAGCTTTCTTT.

This clonotype was seen many times. The chain has TRBV20-1 and TRBJ2-7; no definite D call. The germline V and J ends were trimmed by 3 bases and 5 bases, with 8 bases remaining between them. CDR1 is DFQATT and CDR2 is SNEGSKA in the germline V gene (reference sequence). The CDR3 contains 11 residues. For the CDR3, the DNA is TGCAGTGCTAGCTTTTTAGACGAGCAGTACTTC. Its protein product is CSASFLDEQYF.

This clonotype occurred a few times. The gene calls are TRBV28 and TRBJ2-1; 14 bases are a match to TRBD2. CDR1 and CDR2 (germline): MDHEN, SYDVKM. This CDR3 has 17 residues. Losses at the gene ends were 1 base for V and 7 bases for J; bases not matched to a gene: 6. Here the CDR3 DNA reads TGTGCCAGCAGTTTATTAGGGACTAGCGGGAGACGTAATGAGCAGTTCTTC. Translated: CASSLLGTSGRRNEQFF.

This clonotype was seen a few times. The chain employs TRBV28 and TRBJ2-2, with TRBD1 identical over 9 bases. The CDR3 is 17 residues long. The ends lost 5 bases at V and 4 bases at J; junction bases unmatched: 11. Germline V gene lookup returns CDR1 MDHEN and CDR2 SYDVKM. DNA of the CDR3: TGTGCCAGCAGTCCCTACCGGACAGGGGTGAGCACCGGGGAGCTGTTTTTT. This translates into CASSPYRTGVSTGELFF.

In its sample, this clonotype was seen a few times. The chain combines TRBV7-2 with TRBJ2-3; 8 bases align to TRBD2. Losses at the gene ends were 5 bases for V and 4 bases for J; bases not matched to a gene: 5. CDR1 and CDR2 from the germline V gene are SGHTA and FQGNSA. CDR3 length: 14 amino acids. The CDR3 coding sequence is TGTGCCAGCAGCCCAGGACTAGCTCCAGATACGCAGTATTTT. Protein sequence: CASSPGLAPDTQYF.

This chain joins TRBV11-2 and TRBJ2-1; 7 bases match TRBD1. The V gene end was trimmed by 3 bases and the J gene end by 2 bases; junction bases not matched to a gene: 7. CDR1 SGHAT and CDR2 FQNNGV come from the germline V gene. The CDR3 is made up of 16 amino acids. The DNA for the CDR3 is TGTGCCAGCAGCTTCTCCTGGACAGGCCCCTACAATGAGCAGTTCTTC. Its protein is CASSFSWTGPYNEQFF.